Listed below are T cell receptor beta chains from one sample, sequenced in a study of blood T cell repertoires in COVID-19. The repertoire was sequenced with immunoSEQ multiplex PCR; TCRdb's copy has only in-frame clones and lacks some. Of 430,000 or so clones in the sample, roughly 90% were seen once. The specimen was PBMCs or T cells enriched from blood (not recorded which). The origin of the receptors is a young woman who had been exposed to COVID-19. Both conserved end residues are part of each CDR3. Expanded clones are given a class, and other clones once, few, many or no size at all.

TRBV13	TRBJ1-4	.	CASSLTGTGNEKLFF
TRBV7-2	TRBJ2-7	.	CASSLALQGSGEQYF
TRBV6-5	TRBJ2-3	.	CASTPLAADTQYF
TRBV7-2	TRBJ2-7	.	CASSLGGAVGSYEQYF
TRBV5-1	TRBJ2-7	.	CASSLGGQLGTAYEQYF
TRBV20-1	TRBJ2-1	.	CSASDSGGSYNEQFF
TRBV27	TRBJ2-7	.	CASSLRGGGFLSYEQYF
TRBV27	TRBJ2-3	.	CASSFRLAGTDTQYF
TRBV7-8	TRBJ2-7	.	CASSWAEQTYEQYF
TRBV18	TRBJ1-1	few	CASSLDRNTEAFF
TRBV4-3	TRBJ1-2	.	CASSQDGGLNYGYTF
TRBV15	TRBJ2-3	.	CATSREGTGSTDTQYF
TRBV9	TRBJ1-2	.	CASSRGGEGWGYTF
TRBV11-2	TRBJ2-7	.	CASSLIRSGNYEQYF
TRBV2	TRBJ1-4	.	CASSESDRWGWEEKLFF
TRBV10-1	TRBJ1-1	.	CASSLSLGAEAFF
TRBV11-2	TRBJ1-4	few	CASSFRDKWGEKLFF
TRBV28	TRBJ2-5	.	CASSLQGTLKETQYF
TRBV5-4	TRBJ1-3	.	CASSSQDRAGNTIYF
TRBV6-5	TRBJ2-7	.	CASSYSILGTYEQYF
TRBV13	TRBJ2-2	.	CASSSYRGMAGELFF
TRBV10-3	TRBJ2-1	.	CAISESGGGNEQFF
TRBV13	TRBJ2-5	.	CASSTTRTGLKTQYF
TRBV27	TRBJ2-7	.	CASSLFGRTGLEQYF